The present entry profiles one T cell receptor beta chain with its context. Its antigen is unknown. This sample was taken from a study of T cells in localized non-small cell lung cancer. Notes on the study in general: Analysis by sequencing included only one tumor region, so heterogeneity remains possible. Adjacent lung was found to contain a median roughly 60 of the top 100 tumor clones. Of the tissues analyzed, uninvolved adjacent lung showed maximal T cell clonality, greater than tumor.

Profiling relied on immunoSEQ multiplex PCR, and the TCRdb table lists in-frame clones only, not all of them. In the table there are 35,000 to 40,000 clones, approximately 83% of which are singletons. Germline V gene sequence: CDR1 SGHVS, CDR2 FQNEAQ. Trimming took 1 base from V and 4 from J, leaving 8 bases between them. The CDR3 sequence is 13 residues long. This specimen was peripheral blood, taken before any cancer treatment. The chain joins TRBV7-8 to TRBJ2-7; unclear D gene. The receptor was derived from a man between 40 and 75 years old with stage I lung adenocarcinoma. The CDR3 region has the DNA TGTGCCAGCAGCTTAGTCGGCACGTACGAGCAGTACTTC. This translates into CASSLVGTYEQYF.